The 21 T cell receptor beta chains reported below all come from one sample, sequenced in a study of spatial heterogeneity in lung cancer. TCRdb recomputed calls from the 5' RACE reads with MiXCR, one row per CDR3 protein. This table holds over 9,500 distinct CDR3 sequences, over 3% found once. Noted time point: sample taken at primary tumor resection. Unsorted tumor, nontumor lung tissue or cryopreserved PBMC supplied the whole RNA. The input for sequencing was PBMCs, taken at surgery. Receptors originate from a female donor with early-stage non-small cell lung cancer.

This clonotype was seen more than once but under ten times. Little can be read into the size of this beta chain, an off-target read in a library designed for alpha chains. The chain is built from TRBV18 and TRBJ2-2; D ambiguous. The CDR3 length is 15 residues. Per germline, CDR1 KGHSH and CDR2 LQKENI. V was pared by 4 bases and J by 0 bases, with 9 bases between. DNA of the CDR3: TGTGCCAGCTCACTGGACCGCGCGAACACCGGGGAGCTGTTTTTT. Amino acid sequence: CASSLDRANTGELFF.

To note about this clonotype: This may come from a read error, since a much larger clone is one base off. With the library built for alpha chains, this beta chain is off target and its frequency is not meaningful. The chain joins TRBV5-1 to TRBJ1-1; D is uncertain. CDR1 is SGHRS, CDR2 YFSETQ, per germline. This CDR3 spans 14 amino acids. The CDR3 DNA reads as TGCGCCGGCAGCCGCGAGGGCGGGAACACTGAAGCTTTCTTT. This gives the protein CAGSREGGNTEAFF.

This clonotype was seen repeatedly, ten times or more. This beta chain turned up in a library designed for alpha chains; as an off-target read, its abundance says little. The V and J genes are TRBV20-1 and TRBJ2-1; D remains unclear. From germline, CDR1 is DFQATT and CDR2 SNEGSKA (reference sequence). This CDR3 region has 14 residues. V shed 1 base and J shed 6 bases, with 13 bases lying between them. The CDR3 sequence is CSARGQAEINEQFF. CDR3 coding DNA: TGCAGTGCTAGAGGTCAGGCGGAGATCAATGAGCAGTTCTTC.

This clonotype has ten or more counts. As an off-target read in a library built for alpha chains, this beta chain has a frequency of little significance. The rearrangement links TRBV7-2 to TRBJ2-1, with 16 bases identical to TRBD2. The V and J ends lost 10 bases and 3 bases, in that order; junction bases with no gene match: 12. Looked up from germline, CDR1 is SGHTA and CDR2 is FQGNSA. The CDR3 is 18 amino acids. The CDR3 here is CATLSRGTSGRDYNEQFF. The CDR3 nucleotides are TGTGCCACCCTTTCTAGGGGGACTAGCGGGAGGGACTACAATGAGCAGTTCTTC.

This clonotype was recorded many times. The size of this beta chain means little, since it is a stray read in a library made for alpha chains. This sequence joins TRBV7-2 and TRBJ1-1; 7 nucleotides line up with TRBD1. The CDR3 runs to 15 residues. V dropped 0 bases and J dropped 4; count of bases not matched to a gene: 5. Germline V gives CDR1 SGHTA, CDR2 FQGNSA. The CDR3 bases are TGTGCCAGCAGCTTAGCCCCCGCAGGGGGCACTGAAGCTTTCTTT. Protein: CASSLAPAGGTEAFF.

In its sample, this clonotype was seen many times. Because this beta chain is a stray read in a library intended to capture alpha chains, its abundance should not be given much weight. This chain joins TRBV20-1 and TRBJ2-7; 12 nucleotides align to TRBD2. V gave up 3 bases and J gave up 3 bases; unmatched junction bases: 9. There are 16 residues in the CDR3. Germline lookup yields CDR1 DFQATT and CDR2 SNEGSKA (reference sequence). The CDR3 protein is CSASRPGLAGIYEQYF. DNA of the CDR3: TGCAGTGCTAGTCGCCCGGGACTAGCGGGTATCTACGAGCAGTACTTC.

This clonotype was picked up many times. This beta chain is a stray read from a library made for alpha chains; its abundance is not meaningful. The genes are TRBV7-8 and TRBJ1-2; the match to TRBD1 covers 8 bases. From germline, CDR1 is SGHVS and CDR2 FQNEAQ. V shed 5 bases and J 7 bases; nucleotides not matched to a gene: 9. This CDR3 is built from 14 residues. The CDR3 nucleotides are TGTGCCAGCAGCGCGACAGGGGTGCCTCGTGGCTACACCTTC. Translated, it gives CASSATGVPRGYTF.

This clonotype was detected many times. This beta chain slipped into a library made for alpha chains as a stray read, so its size is not meaningful. The V and J genes are TRBV3-1 and TRBJ2-7; the D gene is possibly TRBD1 (5 bases). CDR1 is LGHDT, CDR2 YNNKEL, per germline (reference sequence). The CDR3 loop spans 14 amino acids. With 0 bases removed from V and 4 bases from J, the gap between germline ends came to 10 bases. CDR3 region: CASSQDVRVYEQYF. CDR3 bases: TGTGCCAGCAGCCAAGATGTCAGGGTATACGAGCAGTACTTC.

Worth noting for this clonotype: Because this beta chain is a stray read in a library intended to capture alpha chains, its abundance should not be given much weight. The chain combines TRBV6-1 with TRBJ2-7; perhaps D is TRBD1 or TRBD2 (5 bases each). V lost 2 bases and J 0 bases, leaving 11 bases between the germline ends. CDR1 and CDR2 from the germline V gene are MNHNS and SASEGT. This CDR3 contains 15 residues. The DNA of the CDR3 is TGTGCCAGCAGTGAACGGGGTGGGGGCTCCTACGAGCAGTACTTC. This translates into CASSERGGGSYEQYF.

There are many counts of this clonotype. The size of this beta chain means little, since it is a stray read in a library made for alpha chains. The gene calls are TRBV6-2 or TRBV6-3 and TRBJ2-1; 10 bases are a match to TRBD2. The CDR3 length is 14 residues. V shed 7 bases, J shed 7 bases, and the junction held 7 bases outside the gene matches. The germline V gene has CDR1 MNHEY and CDR2 SVGEGT. DNA of the CDR3: TGTGCCAGCACCGGTAGCGGGGGGAGAAATGAGCAGTTCTTC. The encoded protein is CASTGSGGRNEQFF.

This clonotype came up many times. This beta chain is an unintended read in a library built for alpha chains; its size means little. CDR3: CASNLDGGNEKLFF. The CDR3 DNA is TGTGCCAGCAATCTGGACGGGGGAAATGAAAAACTGTTTTTT. The chain combines TRBV2 with TRBJ1-4; tentative D call: TRBD1 (5 bases). V dropped 7 bases and J dropped 5 bases, with 14 bases sitting between them. The CDR3 loop spans 14 amino acids. In germline, CDR1 is SNHLY, CDR2 FYNNEI.

This clonotype was found many times. This beta chain came through as a stray read in a library set up for alpha chains, and its size says little. The J gene is TRBJ2-3, the V gene TRBV7-2, with D uncertain. Trimming pared 5 bases from V and 2 bases from J, leaving 14 bases between. The germline V gene has CDR1 SGHTA and CDR2 FQGNSA. This CDR3 contains 15 residues. The CDR3 DNA reads as TGTGCCAGCAGCCAGCTGCCCGAATTCACAGATACGCAGTATTTT. Protein product: CASSQLPEFTDTQYF.

The table lists this clonotype with many counts. As an off-target read in a library built for alpha chains, this beta chain has a frequency of little significance. The rearrangement uses TRBV20-1 and TRBJ2-3; 9 nucleotides agree with TRBD1. This CDR3 contains 14 residues. Germline V gene lookup returns CDR1 DFQATT and CDR2 SNEGSKA (reference sequence). With V trimmed by 3 bases and J by 6 bases, 7 bases remained unmatched. As DNA, the CDR3 is TGCAGTGCTAGCTCGGAACAGGGGGCTGATACGCAGTATTTT. Its protein is CSASSEQGADTQYF.

A word on this clonotype: In a library made to pick up alpha chains, this beta chain is a stray read with a size that means little. This chain joins TRBV5-1 and TRBJ2-1, with 7 bases identical to TRBD2. Germline V lookup: CDR1 SGHRS, CDR2 YFSETQ. Unmatched junction bases numbered 5, after V lost 4 bases and J lost 4 bases. The CDR3 totals 14 residues. The CDR3 nucleotides are TGCGCCAGCAGCGGCGGGACTACATACAATGAGCAGTTCTTC. Amino acids: CASSGGTTYNEQFF.

This clonotype was recorded a few times. This beta chain lies outside the target of a library built for alpha chains; its clone size means little. The V call is TRBV25-1, the J call TRBJ1-1; D is unclear. Germline lookup yields CDR1 MGHDK and CDR2 SYGVNS. The CDR3 is 11 residues long. V was clipped by 7 bases and J by 0 bases, with 3 bases between them. For the CDR3, the DNA is TGTGCCAGCAAAATGAACACTGAAGCTTTCTTT. This codes for CASKMNTEAFF.

With regard to this clonotype: This beta chain came through as a stray read in a library set up for alpha chains, and its size says little. The genes are TRBV7-9 and TRBJ2-5; TRBD2 matches at 13 bases. Germline V CDR1 and CDR2: SEHNR, FQNEAQ (reference sequence). The CDR3 consists of 18 residues. V lost 5 bases to trimming and J lost 4 bases; unmatched junction nucleotides: 13. DNA of the CDR3: TGTGCCAGCAGCGTCGGGACTAGCGGGATAGGAGGGGCAGAGACCCAGTACTTC. The encoded protein is CASSVGTSGIGGAETQYF. The variable domain in full, completed from reference TRBV7-9 and TRBJ2-5, reads DTGVSQNPRHKITKRGQNVTFRCDPISEHNRLYWYRQTLGQGPEFLTYFQNEAQLEKSRLLSDRFSAERPKGSFSTLEIQRTEQGDSAMYLCASSVGTSGIGGAETQYFGPGTRLLVL.

A remark on this clonotype: Found in a library prepared for alpha chains, this beta chain is an off-target read, and its abundance has little meaning. The chain joins TRBV15 to TRBJ2-7, with unresolved D. The germline gives CDR1 LNHNV, CDR2 YYDKDF (reference sequence). The V end was cut by 0 bases, the J end by 5 bases, with 5 bases between. This CDR3 contains 12 residues. CDR3 region: CATSRDPHEQYF. The DNA for the CDR3 is TGTGCCACCAGCAGAGATCCGCACGAGCAGTACTTC.

This clonotype was seen a few times. This beta chain represents an off-target read in a library built for alpha chains; its size is of limited meaning. The chain combines TRBV6-2 or TRBV6-3 with TRBJ1-1; D is ambiguous. The CDR3 is 12 residues long. V was cut by 6 bases and J by 3 bases, with 8 bases left in between. Germline V lookup: CDR1 MNHEY, CDR2 SVGEGT. The CDR3 sequence is CASRPRDTEAFF. The CDR3 nucleotides read TGTGCCAGCAGACCGAGGGACACTGAAGCTTTCTTT.

This clonotype was counted many times. This beta chain is a stray read from a library made for alpha chains; its abundance is not meaningful. The chain uses TRBV7-8 and TRBJ1-5; TRBD1 matches 8 bases. The germline V gene has CDR1 SGHVS and CDR2 FQNEAQ. V lost 6 bases, J lost 0 bases, and 16 bases stayed unmatched. The length of the CDR3 is 19 residues. The CDR3 here is CASSKTGTGRTHSNQPQHF. The CDR3 DNA follows: TGTGCCAGCAGTAAGACGGGGACAGGAAGAACGCATAGCAATCAGCCCCAGCATTTT.

Concerning this clonotype itself: This beta chain is a stray read from a library made for alpha chains; its abundance is not meaningful. V gene TRBV6-5 combines with J gene TRBJ2-1; TRBD2 matches 12 bases. The J segment lost 7 bases and the V segment lost 8 bases, leaving 6 bases of the junction unmatched. The CDR3 contains 14 residues. The germline V gene encodes CDR1 MNHEY and CDR2 SVGAGI. CDR3 DNA: TGTGCCAGCCAGCTAGCGGGAGGGCCGAATGAGCAGTTCTTC. This gives the protein CASQLAGGPNEQFF.

For this clonotype: This beta chain represents an off-target read in a library built for alpha chains; its size is of limited meaning. This chain joins TRBV5-1 and TRBJ2-3, with D maybe TRBD2 (5 bases). Germline V lookup: CDR1 SGHRS, CDR2 YFSETQ. This CDR3 region has 14 residues. V lost 4 bases and J 2 bases, leaving 11 bases between the germline ends. CDR3 DNA: TGCGCCAGCAGCCCTTGGGAGTCCACAGATACGCAGTATTTT. Translating gives CASSPWESTDTQYF.